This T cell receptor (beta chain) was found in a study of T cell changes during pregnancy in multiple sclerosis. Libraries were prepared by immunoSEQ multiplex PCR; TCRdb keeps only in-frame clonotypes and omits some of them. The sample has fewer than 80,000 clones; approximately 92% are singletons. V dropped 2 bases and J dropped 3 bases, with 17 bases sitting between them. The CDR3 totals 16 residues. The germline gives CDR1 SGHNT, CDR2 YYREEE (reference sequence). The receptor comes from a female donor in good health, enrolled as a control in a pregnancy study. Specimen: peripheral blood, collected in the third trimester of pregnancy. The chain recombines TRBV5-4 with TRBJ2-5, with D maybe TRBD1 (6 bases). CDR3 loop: CASSFMTVGTKETQYF. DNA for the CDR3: TGTGCCAGCAGCTTTATGACGGTGGGGACAAAAGAGACCCAGTACTTC.